This T cell receptor beta chain was documented in a study of T cells in Graves' hyperthyroidism and ophthalmopathy. On the study more broadly: Peripheral blood was secured at the point of initial diagnosis, before any treatment. Study-wide results and limits: Onset of ophthalmopathy came a median around 7.1 months after the model predicted it. Ophthalmopathy cases were set apart from stable hyperthyroidism by a 13 V-J model.

The CDR3 runs to 17 residues. The germline V gene has CDR1 MNHEY and CDR2 SMNVEV (reference sequence). The V segment lost 7 bases and the J segment 5 bases; nucleotides outside the gene matches: 15. This clonotype has ten or more counts. Antigen unknown. The PBMCs had their origin in 10 ml of fresh peripheral blood. RNA transcripts provided the source from which TCR beta CDR3 regions were amplified. The HTBI primer set served for first-round RT-PCR of the TCR CDR3. TCRdb reprocessed the multiplex PCR reads via MiXCR and lists one record per CDR3 protein. The repertoire holds around 300,000 distinct CDR3 sequences, with about 15% as singletons.

Sequencing was done on a sample of blood. The source of this sequence is a woman in her forties or fifties with Graves' hyperthyroidism that later progressed to Graves' ophthalmopathy. The rearrangement links TRBV27 to TRBJ1-5; 9 bases map to TRBD1. In DNA form, the CDR3 reads TGTGCCAGCATGCCCCGACAGGGGGAAGGACGGGATCAGCCCCAGCATTTT. Protein: CASMPRQGEGRDQPQHF.